The T cell receptor beta chain under discussion was sequenced for a study of shared clonotypes between healthy human individuals. Within Nashville, Tennessee resided all donors, each a Caucasian adult. TCRdb's copy holds only in-frame clones and misses some; the assay was immunoSEQ multiplex PCR. The sample contains 2 million to 2.5 million clones, about nine tenths of which appear only once. On this clone itself: The target antigen is unknown.

Germline values: CDR1 SGHNT, CDR2 YYREEE (reference sequence). V lost 0 bases and J lost 4, with 10 bases in between. The CDR3 has 14 residues. Study conclusions and caveats: Generally, naive subsets (rather than memory subsets) showed larger estimated richness. Naive CD4 clonotypes overlapped across a handful of donors at about 5.2%.

V and J are TRBV5-4 and TRBJ2-5; the D is unclear. This receptor was taken from a man aged 18 to 30 in good health. Some clones in this sample may be carry-over from other donors' samples. Material: naive CD4+ T cells from PBMCs. Noted subset: CD45RA+ positively selected. For the CDR3, the DNA is TGTGCCAGCAGCTTGGCCCGGACGCCAGAGACCCAGTACTTC. This encodes CASSLARTPETQYF.